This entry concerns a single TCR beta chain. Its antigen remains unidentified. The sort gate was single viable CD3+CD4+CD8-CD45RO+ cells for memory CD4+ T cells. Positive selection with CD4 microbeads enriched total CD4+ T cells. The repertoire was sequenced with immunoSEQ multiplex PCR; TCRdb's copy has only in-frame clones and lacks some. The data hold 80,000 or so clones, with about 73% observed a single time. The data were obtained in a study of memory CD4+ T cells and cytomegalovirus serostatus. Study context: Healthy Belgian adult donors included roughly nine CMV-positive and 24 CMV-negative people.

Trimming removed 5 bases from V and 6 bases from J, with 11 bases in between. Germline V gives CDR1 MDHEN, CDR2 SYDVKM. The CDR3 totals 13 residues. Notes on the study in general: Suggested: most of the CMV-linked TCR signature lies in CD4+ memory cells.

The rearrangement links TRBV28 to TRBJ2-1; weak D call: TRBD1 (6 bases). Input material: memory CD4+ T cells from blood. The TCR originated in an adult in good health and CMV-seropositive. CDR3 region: CASSLTGRNEQFF. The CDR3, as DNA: TGTGCCAGCAGTCTAACAGGGCGCAATGAGCAGTTCTTC. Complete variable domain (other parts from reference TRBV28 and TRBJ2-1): DVKVTQSSRYLVKRTGEKVFLECVQDMDHENMFWYRQDPGLGLRLIYFSYDVKMKEKGDIPEGYSVSREKKERFSLILESASTNQTSMYLCASSLTGRNEQFFGPGTRLTVL.